The rows below give T cell receptor beta chains drawn from one sample of a study of shared clonotypes between healthy human individuals. Libraries were prepared by immunoSEQ multiplex PCR; TCRdb keeps only in-frame clonotypes and omits some of them. The sample holds over a million clones, around 98% seen once. The sample taken for sequencing was naive CD4+ T cells sorted from blood. These receptors were obtained from a man aged 25-45 years in good health. Each CDR3 is given with its conserved first and last residue. A D gene is named only where the DNA matches it firmly. Rows may omit the clone size; those that give it use once, few, many or a size class.

j_gene: TRBJ2-1; d_gene: NA; abundance: NA; v_gene: TRBV6-5; CDR3aa: CASSSGVAGIYNEQFF; CDR3nt: TGTGCCAGCAGTTCAGGGGTGGCGGGGATATACAATGAGCAGTTCTTC
j_gene: TRBJ2-7; d_gene: TRBD1; abundance: NA; v_gene: TRBV7-2; CDR3aa: CASSIDRGRIYEQYF; CDR3nt: TGTGCCAGCAGCATCGACAGGGGGCGGATATACGAGCAGTACTTC
j_gene: TRBJ2-5; d_gene: NA; abundance: NA; v_gene: TRBV30; CDR3aa: CAWETAWERETQYF; CDR3nt: TGTGCCTGGGAGACCGCGTGGGAAAGAGAGACCCAGTACTTC
j_gene: TRBJ2-5; d_gene: NA; abundance: once; v_gene: TRBV12-5; CDR3aa: CASGSVEQETQYF; CDR3nt: TGTGCTAGTGGTTCGGTGGAACAAGAGACCCAGTACTTC
j_gene: TRBJ2-5; d_gene: TRBD2; abundance: NA; v_gene: TRBV18; CDR3aa: CASSPPAGGETQYF; CDR3nt: TGTGCCAGCTCACCACCAGCGGGGGGAGAGACCCAGTACTTC
j_gene: TRBJ1-4; d_gene: NA; abundance: NA; v_gene: TRBV5-4; CDR3aa: CASSLLGESRLFF; CDR3nt: TGTGCCAGCAGCCTGTTGGGGGAGTCCAGACTGTTTTTT
j_gene: TRBJ2-5; d_gene: TRBD2; abundance: NA; v_gene: TRBV19; CDR3aa: CASSIPLAGGVETQYF; CDR3nt: TGTGCCAGTAGTATCCCACTAGCGGGAGGCGTAGAGACCCAGTACTTC
j_gene: TRBJ2-7; d_gene: NA; abundance: NA; v_gene: TRBV7-3; CDR3aa: CASSPGGPYEQYF; CDR3nt: TGTGCCAGCAGCCCGGGCGGCCCCTACGAGCAGTACTTC
j_gene: TRBJ2-1; d_gene: TRBD2; abundance: NA; v_gene: TRBV10-3; CDR3aa: CAISESISGQGSSYNEQFF; CDR3nt: TGTGCCATCAGTGAGTCGATTAGCGGGCAAGGAAGCTCCTACAATGAGCAGTTCTTC
j_gene: TRBJ2-1; d_gene: TRBD1; abundance: NA; v_gene: TRBV5-1; CDR3aa: CASSARQGAYTSPREQFF; CDR3nt: TGCGCCAGCAGCGCGAGACAGGGGGCTTACACCTCCCCGCGCGAGCAGTTCTTC
j_gene: TRBJ2-3; d_gene: NA; abundance: once; v_gene: TRBV11-1; CDR3aa: CASSLGPDTQYF; CDR3nt: TGTGCCAGCAGCTTAGGCCCGGATACGCAGTATTTT
j_gene: TRBJ1-4; d_gene: NA; abundance: once; v_gene: TRBV15; CDR3aa: CATSRGPGPTTNEKLFF; CDR3nt: TGTGCCACCAGCAGAGGACCGGGCCCGACAACTAATGAAAAACTGTTTTTT
j_gene: TRBJ2-5; d_gene: NA; abundance: NA; v_gene: TRBV23-1; CDR3aa: CASSQSRRGLYQETQYF; CDR3nt: TGCGCCAGCAGTCAATCGCGCAGGGGACTGTACCAAGAGACCCAGTACTTC
j_gene: TRBJ2-1; d_gene: TRBD2; abundance: NA; v_gene: TRBV10-3; CDR3aa: CAISDPGLAERGSYNEQFF; CDR3nt: TGTGCCATCAGTGATCCGGGACTAGCGGAAAGAGGCTCCTACAATGAGCAGTTCTTC
j_gene: TRBJ2-1; d_gene: NA; abundance: NA; v_gene: TRBV5-1; CDR3aa: CASSISSYNEQFF; CDR3nt: TGCGCCAGCAGCATCAGCTCCTACAATGAGCAGTTCTTC
j_gene: TRBJ1-1; d_gene: TRBD1; abundance: NA; v_gene: TRBV20-1; CDR3aa: CSARTGTEAFF; CDR3nt: TGCAGTGCCCGGACAGGCACTGAAGCTTTCTTT
j_gene: TRBJ2-2; d_gene: NA; abundance: NA; v_gene: TRBV2; CDR3aa: CASKVNTGSNTGELFF; CDR3nt: TGTGCCAGCAAAGTCAATACGGGATCAAACACCGGGGAGCTGTTTTTT
j_gene: TRBJ2-2; d_gene: NA; abundance: NA; v_gene: TRBV7-2; CDR3aa: CASSLGVSGELFF; CDR3nt: TGTGCCAGCAGCTTAGGTGTGAGCGGGGAGCTGTTTTTT